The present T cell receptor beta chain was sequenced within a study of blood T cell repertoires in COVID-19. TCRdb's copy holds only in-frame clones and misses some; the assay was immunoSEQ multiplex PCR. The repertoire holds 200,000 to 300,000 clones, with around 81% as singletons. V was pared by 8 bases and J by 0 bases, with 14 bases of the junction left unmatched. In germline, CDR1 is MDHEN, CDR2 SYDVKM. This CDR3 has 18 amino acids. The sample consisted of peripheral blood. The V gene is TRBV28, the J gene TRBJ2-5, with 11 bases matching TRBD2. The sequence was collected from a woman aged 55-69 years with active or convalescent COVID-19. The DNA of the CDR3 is TGTGCCAGCCTATCCCGACTAGCGGGGCTCCCGTACCAAGAGACCCAGTACTTC. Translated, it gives CASLSRLAGLPYQETQYF.